One sample yielded the 26 T cell receptor beta chains listed below, sequenced in a study of molecular identifiers for immune sequencing clone quantification. MiXCR, applied by TCRdb to the PCR reads, yields one record per CDR3 protein. This table has about 100,000 distinct CDR3 sequences, over 30% appearing once. Sequenced material: naive CD8+ T cells from blood, with Jurkat cell RNA spiked in. Subset described: FACS-sorted CD8+CD4-CCR7+CD45RA+ naive T cells. These receptors all stem from a human donor in good health. Some libraries in this study had Jurkat cell RNA spiked in.

The genes are TRBV29-1 and TRBJ1-1; no reliable D call. Germline loops: CDR1 SQVTM, CDR2 ANQGSEA. This CDR3 contains 13 residues. The germline V and J ends were trimmed by 5 bases and 1 base, with 11 bases remaining between them. CDR3 residues: CSVSQAQNTEAFF. The CDR3 coding sequence is TGCAGCGTTAGTCAAGCTCAGAACACTGAAGCTTTCTTT.

The table lists this clonotype with a count of one. J is TRBJ2-2 and V is TRBV3-1; weak D call: TRBD2 (5 bases). In germline, CDR1 is LGHDT, CDR2 YNNKEL (reference sequence). The ends were cut back, 0 bases at V and 7 bases at J, with 12 bases in the middle. The CDR3 extends over 15 amino acids. The chain's CDR3 is CASSQDLGELGELFF. For the CDR3, the DNA is TGTGCCAGCAGCCAAGATTTGGGAGAGCTCGGGGAGCTGTTTTTT.

As concerns this clonotype: The junction does not match germline at one end; this may be a read error. The V gene is TRBV4-1, the J gene TRBJ1-5, with D possibly matching TRBD1 (6 bases). CDR1 and CDR2 from the germline V gene are MGHRA and YSYEKL. There are 16 residues in the CDR3. CDR3: CASSQAPGQGNQPQQF. Here the CDR3 DNA reads TGCGCCAGCAGCCAAGCCCCGGGACAAGGCAATCAGCCCCAGCAATTT.

V usage is TRBV4-3 and J usage is TRBJ2-1; D possibly corresponds to TRBD1 (5 bases). V lost 0 bases and J 1 base, leaving 10 bases between the germline ends. The germline CDR1 and CDR2 sequences are LGHNA and YSLEER. This CDR3 has 16 amino acids. The CDR3 sequence is CASSQDLRGSYNEQFF. The CDR3 DNA follows: TGCGCCAGCAGCCAAGATCTTAGGGGATCCTACAATGAGCAGTTCTTC.

This clonotype has at least ten counts. V is TRBV10-3 and J is TRBJ2-7, with D possibly being TRBD1 (5 bases). This CDR3 region has 13 residues. V shed 6 bases and J shed 4 bases, with 13 bases lying between them. The germline gives CDR1 ENHRY, CDR2 SYGVKD. For the CDR3, the DNA is TGTGCCATCAGCCCAGGACATTATTACGAGCAGTACTTC. As protein: CAISPGHYYEQYF.

This clonotype was seen just once. The chain links TRBV28 to TRBJ2-5, with 9 bases fitting TRBD1. Per the germline V gene, CDR1 is MDHEN and CDR2 is SYDVKM. Trimming took 6 bases from V and 3 from J; bases not matched to a gene: 14. CDR3 length: 17 residues. The CDR3 sequence: CASSPTGGQGGEETQYF. Here the CDR3 DNA reads TGTGCCAGCAGCCCCACCGGGGGACAGGGCGGGGAAGAGACCCAGTACTTC.

V and J are TRBV19 and TRBJ2-7; tentatively, D is TRBD2 (6 bases). The CDR3 is 16 amino acids. V was cut by 6 bases and J by 3 bases, with 21 bases left in between. The germline V gene encodes CDR1 LNHDA and CDR2 SQIVND (reference sequence). CDR3 protein: CASSAGRGLGGYEQYF. CDR3 nucleotides: TGTGCCAGTAGCGCTGGTCGGGGACTGGGAGGCTACGAGCAGTACTTC. The variable domain in full, with the rest retrieved from reference TRBV19 and TRBJ2-7, is DGGITQSPKYLFRKEGQNVTLSCEQNLNHDAMYWYRQDPGQGLRLIYYSQIVNDFQKGDIAEGYSVSREKKESFPLTVTSAQKNPTAFYLCASSAGRGLGGYEQYFGPGTRLTVT.

Many counts were recorded for this clonotype. The V call is TRBV12-3 or TRBV12-4, the J call TRBJ1-5; TRBD1 agrees at 9 bases. The CDR3 runs 14 residues. J was trimmed by 8 bases and V by 4 bases; bases with no gene match: 6. The CDR3 coding sequence is TGTGCCAGCAGTTGGGGACAGGGAGAGAAGCCCCAGCATTTT. Protein: CASSWGQGEKPQHF.

Concerning this clonotype itself: The junction does not match germline at one end; this may be a read error. The chain joins TRBV25-1 to TRBJ2-5; 11 nucleotides line up with TRBD1. This CDR3 is built from 15 residues. Germline values: CDR1 MGHDK, CDR2 SYGVNS. The CDR3 is CASTRTGGPQETQNF. For the CDR3, the DNA is TGTGCCAGCACCAGGACAGGGGGCCCTCAAGAGACCCAGAACTTC.

The table lists this clonotype with many counts. The chain recombines TRBV10-1 with TRBJ2-3; possible D gene TRBD1, 5 bases. Between the trimmed V and J ends, which lost 6 bases and 6 bases, there was a span of 13 bases. The CDR3 sequence is 13 residues long. The germline CDR1 and CDR2 sequences are WNHNN and SYGVQD (reference sequence). CDR3 coding DNA: TGCGCCAGCAGCAGGGATAAAGCGGATACGCAGTATTTT. It is translated as CASSRDKADTQYF.

The chain is built from TRBV6-5 and TRBJ2-7; 8 nucleotides agree with TRBD1. Germline V lookup: CDR1 MNHEY, CDR2 SVGAGI. This CDR3 has 14 residues. V lost 6 bases and J lost 3; bases outside the gene matches: 7. CDR3 nucleotide sequence: TGTGCCAGCAGACCGACAGGGGTCAGCTACGAGCAGTACTTC. It is translated as CASRPTGVSYEQYF.

This chain uses TRBV19 with TRBJ2-2, with 7 bases that match TRBD1. CDR3 size: 15 residues. The V and J ends lost 6 bases and 6 bases, in that order; junction bases with no gene match: 10. The germline V gene encodes CDR1 LNHDA and CDR2 SQIVND (reference sequence). The CDR3 DNA reads as TGTGCCAGTAGGGACATGACAGGGTCCGCCGGGGAGCTGTTTTTT. This codes for CASRDMTGSAGELFF.

This clonotype was found many times. CDR3 sequence: CASMWSLGIQETQYF. CDR3 bases: TGCGCCAGCATGTGGTCATTAGGTATCCAAGAGACCCAGTACTTC. The V and J genes are TRBV23-1 and TRBJ2-5; D unresolved. TRBV23-1 is treated as an ORF (open reading frame) with a function not yet certain. This CDR3 contains 15 residues. V was shortened by 7 bases and J by 1 base, with 16 bases between the two germline ends.

The chain is built from TRBV11-3 and TRBJ2-7; tentatively, D is TRBD1 (5 bases). Looked up from germline, CDR1 is SGHNT and CDR2 is YENEEA. The CDR3 extends over 11 amino acids. V shed 5 bases and J shed 5 bases, with 7 bases lying between them. DNA for the CDR3: TGTGCCAGCAGCCCAGGGAACGAGCAGTACTTC. Encoded protein: CASSPGNEQYF.

The chain uses TRBV6-2 or TRBV6-3 and TRBJ1-1; perhaps TRBD1 as D (5 bases). Between the trimmed V and J ends, which lost 0 bases and 3 bases, there was a span of 11 bases. This CDR3 is 15 amino acids long. Germline lookup yields CDR1 MNHEY and CDR2 SVGEGT. This CDR3 reads CASSYSIRGYTEAFF. CDR3 sequence (DNA): TGTGCCAGCAGTTACTCGATTAGGGGATACACTGAAGCTTTCTTT.

In this sample, this clonotype turned up a few times. J is TRBJ2-1 and V is TRBV20-1; TRBD2 aligns across 10 bases. Germline V gives CDR1 DFQATT, CDR2 SNEGSKA (reference sequence). CDR3 length: 16 amino acids. Trimming at V came to 2 bases and at J to 6 bases, leaving 10 bases not matched to a gene. The CDR3 spells CSARSLLAGNSNEQFF. The CDR3, as DNA: TGCAGTGCTAGAAGTCTACTAGCGGGAAATAGCAATGAGCAGTTCTTC.

This clonotype was found a few times. The rearrangement uses TRBV20-1 and TRBJ1-6, with D unresolved. Per germline, CDR1 DFQATT and CDR2 SNEGSKA (reference sequence). The length of the CDR3 is 11 residues. V was pared by 0 bases and J by 9 bases, with 3 bases between. The CDR3 DNA reads TGCAGTGCTAGAGAGATTTCACCCCTCCACTTT. It encodes CSAREISPLHF.

This clonotype was recorded at least ten times. The chain is built from TRBV12-3 or TRBV12-4 and TRBJ2-6; no reliable D call. V was pared by 7 bases and J by 2 bases, with 12 bases between. The CDR3 runs to 15 residues. CDR3 bases: TGTGCCAGCACTTATGGTTCCCCTGGGGCCAACGTCCTGACTTTC. Translated: CASTYGSPGANVLTF.

In this sample, this clonotype turned up a few times. The V call is TRBV27, the J call TRBJ1-1; D might be TRBD1 (5 bases). The germline V and J ends were trimmed by 9 bases and 4 bases, with 15 bases remaining between them. CDR3 length: 13 residues. CDR1 MNHEY and CDR2 SMNVEV come from the germline V gene (reference sequence). In DNA form, the CDR3 reads TGTGCCAGTCACATGTCCGGGGCCACTGAAGCTTTCTTT. It codes for CASHMSGATEAFF.

In its sample, this clonotype was seen many times. The chain links TRBV24-1 to TRBJ2-3, with D perhaps matching TRBD1 (5 bases). The CDR3 is 12 amino acids. The ends were cut back, 12 bases at V and 4 bases at J, with 13 bases in the middle. The germline V gene has CDR1 KGHDR and CDR2 SFDVKD. The CDR3 DNA sequence: TGTGCCTCCCAGGGTGGCGCAGATACGCAGTATTTT. Amino acids: CASQGGADTQYF.

This clonotype was recorded a few times. The chain recombines TRBV28 with TRBJ1-2; TRBD1 matches at 7 bases. This CDR3 is built from 12 residues. After removal of 6 bases from V and 7 bases from J, the junction contained 5 bases not matched to a gene. The germline V gene encodes CDR1 MDHEN and CDR2 SYDVKM. This CDR3 reads CASSPTGTGYTF. CDR3 coding DNA: TGTGCCAGCAGCCCGACAGGGACTGGCTACACCTTC.

This clonotype was recorded at least ten times. The chain carries TRBV28 and TRBJ2-5, with 12 bases fitting TRBD2. This CDR3 is built from 18 residues. CDR1 and CDR2 from the germline V gene are MDHEN and SYDVKM. The trim removed 0 bases at V and 1 base at J, leaving 6 bases unmatched. The DNA for the CDR3 is TGTGCCAGCAGTTTATGGAGCCTAGCGGGAGGGCCCCAAGAGACCCAGTACTTC. This codes for CASSLWSLAGGPQETQYF.

This chain links TRBV2 with TRBJ2-7; 7 positions agree with TRBD1. Germline V CDR1 and CDR2: SNHLY, FYNNEI. The CDR3 consists of 13 residues. The trim removed 6 bases at V and 6 bases at J, leaving 8 bases unmatched. The CDR3 here is CASSRQGWREQYF. CDR3 nucleotide sequence: TGTGCCAGCAGCCGACAGGGATGGCGCGAGCAGTACTTC.

This clonotype was seen a handful of times. The genes are TRBV29-1 and TRBJ1-5, with 8 bases lining up with TRBD1. Unmatched junction bases numbered 10, after V lost 4 bases and J lost 5 bases. The CDR3 covers 15 residues. The V gene's germline CDR1 is SQVTM and CDR2 ANQGSEA. The chain's CDR3 is CSVGTGRDLHQPQHF. The CDR3 DNA reads as TGCAGCGTTGGGACAGGGAGGGACCTCCATCAGCCCCAGCATTTT.

This chain links TRBV4-2 with TRBJ2-3, with D possibly matching TRBD1 (5 bases). The V end was cut by 0 bases, the J end by 8 bases, with 18 bases between. This CDR3 contains 16 residues. Germline V gene lookup returns CDR1 LGHNA and CDR2 YNFKEQ. Here the CDR3 reads CASSQDMQGGAGTQYF. The CDR3 DNA reads TGTGCCAGCAGCCAAGATATGCAGGGTGGGGCAGGTACGCAGTATTTT.

A note on this clonotype: This may be a read error, as it is one base from a much larger clone. It is likely a read error, because the conserved phenylalanine at the end of the CDR3 is missing. The chain joins TRBV5-6 to TRBJ1-4, with TRBD1 matching over 9 bases. The length of the CDR3 is 15 residues. Germline V gene data show CDR1 as SGHDT and CDR2 as YYEEEE. The V and J ends lost 3 bases and 8 bases, in that order; junction bases with no gene match: 8. CDR3 DNA: TGTGCCAGCAGCTCCTCGGGACAGGGAGGAGAAAAACTGTTTATT. This encodes CASSSSGQGGEKLFI.